The clone carrying this T cell receptor (beta chain) has just a few counts. This entry comes from a study of identical twins. Trimming left V 5 bases short and J 7 bases short, with 5 bases between. This CDR3 comprises 11 residues. Germline assignment: CDR1 MNHEY and CDR2 SVGAGI. Template switching supplied a universal primer site; unique molecular identifiers were carried on the cDNA. TCRdb called the 5' RACE reads again in MiXCR, with one record for every CDR3 protein. The sample lists 570,000 or so distinct CDR3 sequences; just under 10% were seen once. The data were also submitted as part of a second study, on yellow fever vaccine responses in identical twins.

J is TRBJ2-2 and V is TRBV6-5, with unresolved D. The TCR sequence derives from a young woman in good health. The sequencing input was PBMCs. The CDR3 DNA sequence: TGTGCCAGCAGTCGTGACGGGGAGCTGTTTTTT. It encodes CASSRDGELFF.